The clone carrying this T cell receptor beta chain came up once. Its antigen is not identified. The sample originates from a study of T cell responses to AZD1222 COVID-19 vaccine. Study at large: Pooling was applied to second doses at about 4 or about 12 weeks.

J gave up 2 bases and V 11 bases, and 10 bases lay outside the gene matches. The CDR3 has 15 amino acids. Per germline, CDR1 KGHDR and CDR2 SFDVKD. Overall study findings and caveats: Dominant CD4 TCR responses targeted spike regions 160-218 and 743-854. Sampling that yielded the repertoires occurred only after the peak T cell response.

Libraries were prepared by immunoSEQ multiplex PCR; TCRdb keeps only in-frame clonotypes and omits some of them. Of around 99,000 clones in the sample, 89% were seen once. The chain recombines TRBV24-1 with TRBJ1-4, with 7 bases identical to TRBD1. The TCR sequence derives from an adult in good health. Sample: peripheral blood, taken on day 0 of AZD1222 vaccination. In DNA form, the CDR3 reads TGTGCCAGCGCCCAAACAGGGGCGACTAATGAAAAACTGTTTTTT. It specifies CASAQTGATNEKLFF.